A selection of T cell receptor beta chains follows, all from one sample in a study of blood T cell repertoires in COVID-19. TCRdb's table, derived via immunoSEQ multiplex PCR, lists solely in-frame clones and lacks some. The table records more than 200,000 clones, around 86% of them present only once. Input material: PBMCs or T cells enriched from blood (not recorded which). These receptors all come from a woman aged 45 to 65 who had recovered from COVID-19. Both conserved end residues are part of each CDR3. The order of the fields is D gene, clone size, V gene, J gene, CDR3 protein, CDR3 DNA. The D gene is left open where the match is weak. Size is stated for part of the rows, as once, few or many counts, or as a class when the clone is expanded.

D: TRBD2
size: .
V: TRBV5-4
J: TRBJ2-1
CDR3: CASSLWDYHEQFF
DNA: TGTGCCAGCAGCTTGTGGGACTACCATGAGCAGTTCTTC

D: .
size: .
V: TRBV7-8
J: TRBJ1-1
CDR3: CASSFRSGNTEAFF
DNA: TGTGCCAGCAGCTTTAGAAGTGGGAACACTGAAGCTTTCTTT

D: .
size: .
V: TRBV10-3
J: TRBJ2-5
CDR3: CAISAGETQYF
DNA: TGTGCCATCAGTGCCGGGGAGACCCAGTACTTC

D: .
size: once
V: TRBV7-9
J: TRBJ1-1
CDR3: CASSFPGSTEAFF
DNA: TGTGCCAGCAGCTTCCCAGGGTCCACTGAAGCTTTCTTT

D: TRBD1
size: .
V: TRBV6-5
J: TRBJ2-7
CDR3: CASSPGQGIYEQYF
DNA: TGTGCCAGCAGTCCGGGACAGGGGATTTACGAGCAGTACTTC

D: .
size: .
V: TRBV29-1
J: TRBJ2-3
CDR3: CSVDGSPDTQYF
DNA: TGCAGCGTTGACGGGAGCCCAGATACGCAGTATTTT

D: .
size: .
V: TRBV12-3/TRBV12-4
J: TRBJ2-7
CDR3: CASSSGGDEQYF
DNA: TGTGCCAGCAGTTCTGGCGGCGACGAGCAGTACTTC

D: TRBD1
size: few
V: TRBV27
J: TRBJ1-2
CDR3: CASSSGGHGYTF
DNA: TGTGCCAGCAGTTCAGGGGGACATGGCTACACCTTC

D: TRBD2
size: .
V: TRBV7-3
J: TRBJ2-7
CDR3: CASSLSREGPYEQYF
DNA: TGTGCCAGCAGCTTATCACGGGAGGGGCCCTACGAGCAGTACTTC

D: .
size: .
V: TRBV5-6
J: TRBJ2-1
CDR3: CASSSVKRSLSYNEQFF
DNA: TGTGCCAGCAGCTCGGTGAAGCGGAGCCTCTCCTACAATGAGCAGTTCTTC

D: TRBD2
size: .
V: TRBV28
J: TRBJ2-7
CDR3: CASAGTSGTGEQYF
DNA: TGTGCCAGCGCTGGGACTAGCGGGACGGGAGAGCAGTACTTC

D: TRBD1
size: .
V: TRBV5-6
J: TRBJ1-4
CDR3: CASKNRGPEKLFF
DNA: TGTGCCAGCAAAAACAGGGGGCCCGAAAAACTGTTTTTT

D: .
size: .
V: TRBV27
J: TRBJ2-5
CDR3: CASSSLGQSFGTQYF
DNA: TGTGCCAGCAGCAGCTTAGGACAGTCTTTTGGGACCCAGTACTTC

D: .
size: .
V: TRBV19
J: TRBJ1-3
CDR3: CASMVSQGSGNTIYF
DNA: TGTGCCAGTATGGTCTCGCAGGGTTCTGGAAACACCATATATTTT

D: TRBD1
size: .
V: TRBV27
J: TRBJ2-7
CDR3: CASRQGAYEQYF
DNA: TGTGCCAGCAGACAGGGGGCCTACGAGCAGTACTTC

D: TRBD2
size: .
V: TRBV5-5
J: TRBJ2-7
CDR3: CASSLSITSGNPYEQYF
DNA: TGTGCCAGCAGCCTATCTATCACTAGCGGTAATCCCTACGAGCAGTACTTC

D: TRBD1
size: .
V: TRBV5-6
J: TRBJ1-1
CDR3: CASSYLTGQVFFEAFF
DNA: TGTGCCAGCAGCTACCTGACAGGGCAGGTCTTTTTCGAAGCTTTCTTT

D: .
size: once
V: TRBV2
J: TRBJ2-3
CDR3: CASRQRGGADTQYF
DNA: TGTGCCAGCAGACAAAGGGGGGGGGCAGATACGCAGTATTTT

D: .
size: .
V: TRBV3-1/TRBV3-2
J: TRBJ1-2
CDR3: CASSPDRLTLLDYTF
DNA: TGTGCCAGCAGCCCGGACAGACTAACACTCCTAGACTACACCTTC

D: .
size: once
V: TRBV12-3/TRBV12-4
J: TRBJ1-2
CDR3: CASSIGFGYTF
DNA: TGTGCCAGCAGTATCGGTTTTGGCTACACCTTC

D: .
size: .
V: TRBV2
J: TRBJ1-5
CDR3: CASNGGFNQPQHF
DNA: TGTGCCAGCAACGGGGGATTCAATCAGCCCCAGCATTTT

D: .
size: .
V: TRBV12-3/TRBV12-4
J: TRBJ2-5
CDR3: CASSPRQAGAQYF
DNA: TGTGCCAGCAGCCCCCGACAGGCGGGGGCCCAGTACTTC

D: .
size: once
V: TRBV6-5
J: TRBJ1-1
CDR3: CASSFSGDTEAFF
DNA: TGTGCCAGCAGCTTTTCCGGTGATACTGAAGCTTTCTTT

D: .
size: .
V: TRBV28
J: TRBJ2-7
CDR3: CASRPTAGSYEQYF
DNA: TGTGCCAGCAGGCCGACAGCCGGCTCCTACGAGCAGTACTTC

D: .
size: .
V: TRBV6-2/TRBV6-3
J: TRBJ1-1
CDR3: CASSYTTGTVNTEAFF
DNA: TGTGCCAGCAGTTACACGACCGGGACTGTGAACACTGAAGCTTTCTTT

D: .
size: .
V: TRBV11-2
J: TRBJ2-3
CDR3: CASRQLKGREDTQYF
DNA: TGTGCCAGCAGACAACTAAAGGGTCGGGAAGATACGCAGTATTTT

D: TRBD2
size: once
V: TRBV18
J: TRBJ2-3
CDR3: CASSPGSGRADGTQYF
DNA: TGTGCCAGCTCACCGGGTAGCGGGAGGGCAGATGGTACGCAGTATTTT

D: .
size: .
V: TRBV4-3
J: TRBJ1-5
CDR3: CASSNTGNQPQHF
DNA: TGCGCCAGCAGCAATACAGGGAATCAGCCCCAGCATTTT

D: TRBD1
size: .
V: TRBV19
J: TRBJ1-1
CDR3: CASSAGQGPTEAFF
DNA: TGTGCCAGTAGTGCAGGACAGGGACCCACTGAAGCTTTCTTT

D: .
size: .
V: TRBV2
J: TRBJ1-1
CDR3: CASSVGQTNTEAFF
DNA: TGTGCCAGCAGTGTAGGACAGACGAACACTGAAGCTTTCTTT

D: .
size: .
V: TRBV2
J: TRBJ1-5
CDR3: CASRSQGPQGNQPQHF
DNA: TGTGCCAGCAGATCACAGGGACCTCAGGGAAATCAGCCCCAGCATTTT

D: TRBD1
size: .
V: TRBV5-4
J: TRBJ1-2
CDR3: CASSRDREDGYTF
DNA: TGTGCCAGCAGCCGGGACAGGGAGGACGGCTACACCTTC

D: TRBD2
size: .
V: TRBV7-9
J: TRBJ2-7
CDR3: CASSMTSSYEQYF
DNA: TGTGCCAGCAGCATGACTAGCAGCTACGAGCAGTACTTC

D: TRBD1
size: .
V: TRBV3-1/TRBV3-2
J: TRBJ1-6
CDR3: CASSQTGWSNSPLHF
DNA: TGTGCCAGCAGCCAGACAGGGTGGAGTAATTCACCCCTCCACTTT

D: TRBD2
size: .
V: TRBV30
J: TRBJ2-2
CDR3: CAWTRTGGAYYTGELFF
DNA: TGTGCCTGGACCCGAACGGGGGGGGCATACTACACCGGGGAGCTGTTTTTT

D: TRBD1
size: .
V: TRBV2
J: TRBJ1-1
CDR3: CASQGDLNTEAFF
DNA: TGTGCCAGCCAGGGGGATTTGAACACTGAAGCTTTCTTT

D: TRBD1
size: .
V: TRBV3-1/TRBV3-2
J: TRBJ1-2
CDR3: CASSHRQGANGYTF
DNA: TGTGCCAGCAGCCACAGACAGGGGGCGAATGGCTACACCTTC

D: .
size: .
V: TRBV25-1
J: TRBJ2-2
CDR3: CASSEPGLDTGELFF
DNA: TGTGCCAGCAGTGAACCAGGTCTGGACACCGGGGAGCTGTTTTTT

D: TRBD1
size: few
V: TRBV4-3
J: TRBJ2-2
CDR3: CASSQDRGPDTGELFF
DNA: TGCGCCAGCAGCCAAGATAGGGGGCCTGACACCGGGGAGCTGTTTTTT

D: TRBD1
size: .
V: TRBV11-2
J: TRBJ1-1
CDR3: CASSSGQGTEAFF
DNA: TGTGCCAGCAGCTCCGGACAGGGCACTGAAGCTTTCTTT

D: TRBD1
size: once
V: TRBV6-5
J: TRBJ1-2
CDR3: CASSSQGATNYGYTF
DNA: TGTGCCAGCAGTTCACAGGGGGCGACTAACTATGGCTACACCTTC

D: .
size: .
V: TRBV5-1
J: TRBJ2-1
CDR3: CASSWTVREEQFF
DNA: TGCGCCAGCAGCTGGACCGTTCGGGAGGAGCAGTTCTTC

D: TRBD1
size: .
V: TRBV10-3
J: TRBJ1-5
CDR3: CAISERTGSDQPQHF
DNA: TGTGCCATCAGTGAGCGGACAGGGTCGGATCAGCCCCAGCATTTT

D: TRBD1
size: .
V: TRBV4-3
J: TRBJ1-2
CDR3: CASSPSTQGSYTF
DNA: TGCGCCAGCAGCCCGTCAACACAGGGGAGCTACACCTTC

D: TRBD2
size: .
V: TRBV12-5
J: TRBJ2-7
CDR3: CASAPPRTSGKGYEQYF
DNA: TGTGCTAGTGCCCCGCCCAGGACTAGCGGAAAAGGATACGAGCAGTACTTC

D: TRBD2
size: once
V: TRBV3-1/TRBV3-2
J: TRBJ2-2
CDR3: CASSQGTSGNTGELFF
DNA: TGTGCCAGCAGCCAAGGGACTAGCGGCAACACCGGGGAGCTGTTTTTT

D: TRBD2
size: .
V: TRBV15
J: TRBJ2-3
CDR3: CATSYRTSGTDTQYF
DNA: TGTGCCACCAGCTATCGGACTAGCGGCACAGATACGCAGTATTTT

D: .
size: .
V: TRBV19
J: TRBJ1-1
CDR3: CASSIDQGQHGAFF
DNA: TGTGCCAGTAGTATAGACCAGGGCCAACACGGAGCTTTCTTT

D: TRBD2
size: .
V: TRBV7-2
J: TRBJ2-1
CDR3: CASSIRLAGGLGYNEQFF
DNA: TGTGCCAGCAGCATAAGACTAGCGGGAGGGCTAGGTTACAATGAGCAGTTCTTC

D: TRBD1
size: few
V: TRBV7-9
J: TRBJ1-5
CDR3: CASSQDRGDQPQHF
DNA: TGTGCCAGCAGCCAGGACAGGGGAGATCAGCCCCAGCATTTT